This is a list of T cell receptor beta chains from one sample in a study of cytomegalovirus exposure and HLA in healthy donors. Measured with immunoSEQ multiplex PCR; TCRdb has only the in-frame clones, and not every one. The repertoire has 100,000 or so clones, about 70% of them found once; the top ten carry 2.6%. The sample comprised PBMCs. All receptors come from a man aged 50-60 years in good health and CMV-seropositive. CDR3s include the opening cysteine and the closing phenylalanine or tryptophan. The D gene is left open where the match is weak. Size values are once, few and many counts, or a class for expanded clones, and some rows have none.

j_call d_call clone_size v_call cdr3_nt cdr3_aa
TRBJ2-7 TRBD2 . TRBV12-5 TGTGCTAGTGGTTTGGTAAGCTCCTTGGGCAAGAGACTAGCGGGACTGATCTACGAGCAGTACTTC CASGLVSSLGKRLAGLIYEQYF
TRBJ1-2 TRBD1 once TRBV30 TGTGCCTGGAGTGGACCATGGACAGGGACTAACTATGGCTACACCTTC CAWSGPWTGTNYGYTF
TRBJ1-4 . . TRBV6-5 TGTGCCAGCAGTTACTCGGCGGGGCGAAGTGAAAAACTGTTTTTT CASSYSAGRSEKLFF
TRBJ2-1 TRBD2 . TRBV7-2 TGTGCCAGCAGCTTCGTAGCGGGGGGATACAATGAGCAGTTCTTC CASSFVAGGYNEQFF
TRBJ2-5 . . TRBV6-1 TGTGCCAGCAGCCAGACGGTGGGGGCCGTAGAGACCCAGTACTTC CASSQTVGAVETQYF
TRBJ1-2 TRBD1 . TRBV6-5 TGTGCCAGCCGACCAGGGGGCAGCTATGGCTACACCTTC CASRPGGSYGYTF
TRBJ1-6 . few TRBV30 TGTGCCTGGAGTGTAATGAGAAACAATTCACCCCTCCACTTT CAWSVMRNNSPLHF
TRBJ2-7 . . TRBV7-2 TGTGCCAGCAGCCAGCAGAGGGGGTTTTCCTACGAGCAGTACTTC CASSQQRGFSYEQYF
TRBJ2-2 . . TRBV7-2 TGTGCCAGCAGCCCTCGGACTGTATCGAACACCGGGGAGCTGTTTTTT CASSPRTVSNTGELFF
TRBJ2-7 . . TRBV4-1 TGCGCCAGCAGCCAAGATCTCACCATCAGGGCCTACGAGCAGTACTTC CASSQDLTIRAYEQYF
TRBJ2-1 TRBD1 once TRBV5-1 TGCGCCAGCAGATTAACAGGGGTTACCTACAATGAGCAGTTCTTC CASRLTGVTYNEQFF
TRBJ1-2 TRBD1 . TRBV4-1 TGCGCCAGCAGCCAAGTAGGGGGACAGATCTATGGCTACACCTTC CASSQVGGQIYGYTF
TRBJ2-7 . . TRBV7-2 TGTGCCAGCAGCTACAGGGTGGGCTCCTACGAGCAGTACTTC CASSYRVGSYEQYF
TRBJ1-2 . once TRBV18 TGTGCCAGCTCACCCCTAGCCCCCGACTATGGCTACACCTTC CASSPLAPDYGYTF
TRBJ2-5 TRBD2 . TRBV28 TGTGCCAGCCTCGGGGGGACCAATCAAGAGACCCAGTACTTC CASLGGTNQETQYF
TRBJ1-1 . few TRBV19 TGTGCCAGTAGTATAGGACACCTGAACACTGAAGCTTTCTTT CASSIGHLNTEAFF
TRBJ2-3 . few TRBV12-5 TGTGCTAGTGGTTTGCCTACCCTTGGTGTTACGCAGTATTTT CASGLPTLGVTQYF
TRBJ1-1 TRBD1 . TRBV19 TGTGCCAGTAGCAAGGGACAGGCATTTTTTCTGAACACTGAAGCTTTCTTT CASSKGQAFFLNTEAFF
TRBJ1-6 . . TRBV4-1 TGCGCCAGCAGCCAAGGTCAGTTTAGGGGCGCGAATTCACCCCTCCACTTT CASSQGQFRGANSPLHF
TRBJ2-5 . . TRBV15 TGTGCCACCAGCAGTCTCCCCTCTTCCGGGGGACGAGGAGGAGAGACCCAGTACTTC CATSSLPSSGGRGGETQYF
TRBJ2-1 . . TRBV15 TGTGCCACCAGCAGGAGGGTAGGGAAGGACAATGAGCAGTTCTTC CATSRRVGKDNEQFF
TRBJ1-6 . . TRBV5-1 TGCGCCAGCAGAGGAGGTGTTTCCTATAATTCACCCCTCCACTTT CASRGGVSYNSPLHF
TRBJ2-5 . . TRBV10-3 TGTGCCATCAGTGATATAGGGGTAGAAGAGACCCAGTACTTC CAISDIGVEETQYF
TRBJ2-7 . few TRBV5-1 TGCGCCAGCAGCTCCCCCCTTTTTGCGGGACTGATCTCCTACGAGCAGTACTTC CASSSPLFAGLISYEQYF
TRBJ2-7 TRBD2 . TRBV5-6 TGTGCCAGCGGGGGAGGGAGGTTCCACGAGCAGTACTTC CASGGGRFHEQYF
TRBJ2-1 TRBD2 . TRBV27 TGTGCCAGCAGTCGCCGGGGGGGGGACAATGAGCAGTTCTTC CASSRRGGDNEQFF
TRBJ2-5 . . TRBV4-2 TGTGCCAGCAGCCCTCCCCAGCAGGACCAAGAGACCCAGTACTTC CASSPPQQDQETQYF
TRBJ1-1 TRBD1 . TRBV5-1 TGCGCCAGCAGCTCGGGACAGGGGATACACACTGAAGCTTTCTTT CASSSGQGIHTEAFF
TRBJ2-3 TRBD2 once TRBV7-2 TGTGCCAGCAGCTTAAATACGTTAAGCGGGAGGGGAGATACGCAGTATTTT CASSLNTLSGRGDTQYF
TRBJ1-4 . . TRBV19 TGTGCCAGTAGTCCCCCACCCGGGGATGAAAAACTGTTTTTT CASSPPPGDEKLFF
TRBJ1-6 TRBD1 . TRBV5-1 TGCGCCAGCAGTAAGGGACAGGGCCGATTGACCCTCCACTTT CASSKGQGRLTLHF
TRBJ2-3 TRBD2 . TRBV4-1 TGCGCCAGCAGCCAAGGGACTAGCGGGAGCACAGATACGCAGTATTTT CASSQGTSGSTDTQYF
TRBJ1-5 . . TRBV6-6 TGTGCCAGCAGTAGTCCAGGGGAGCCCCAGCATTTT CASSSPGEPQHF
TRBJ2-5 . . TRBV27 TGTGCCAGCAGTTCGGCGGGAGAGACCCAGTACTTC CASSSAGETQYF
TRBJ1-1 TRBD1 . TRBV12-5 TGTGCTAGTGGTTTACAGGGGTCGTACACTGAAGCTTTCTTT CASGLQGSYTEAFF
TRBJ1-1 . . TRBV5-6 TGTGCCAGCAGCTTGAGAAGGAGCAAGGGGGGGACTGAAGCTTTCTTT CASSLRRSKGGTEAFF
TRBJ1-1 TRBD1 few TRBV7-3 TGTGCCAGCAGTGGACAGGGGAACACTGAAGCTTTCTTT CASSGQGNTEAFF
TRBJ2-7 . . TRBV6-5 TGTGCCAGCAGTTACGGTGGAGCCCCCTACGAGCAGTACTTC CASSYGGAPYEQYF
TRBJ2-7 . . TRBV18 TGTGCCAGCTCACCGTCGGTGACAGGCCTGGACGAGCAGTACTTC CASSPSVTGLDEQYF
TRBJ1-1 TRBD1 . TRBV7-3 TGTGCCAGCAGCCCCCGACAGGGCACTGAAGCTTTCTTT CASSPRQGTEAFF
TRBJ2-3 TRBD1 . TRBV5-1 TGCGCCAGCATTGACAGGGGGGCAGATACGCAGTATTTT CASIDRGADTQYF
TRBJ2-3 TRBD2 . TRBV5-1 TGCGCCAGCAGCTTTCGGGAGGGCGGCACAGATACGCAGTATTTT CASSFREGGTDTQYF
TRBJ2-3 TRBD2 . TRBV6-6 TGTGCCAGCAGTCAACTAGCGGGGGGCACAGATACGCAGTATTTT CASSQLAGGTDTQYF
TRBJ1-1 . medium-sized TRBV9 TGTGCCAGCAGCGTAGAAAGTAGCACTGAAGCTTTCTTT CASSVESSTEAFF
TRBJ1-3 . . TRBV9 TGTGCCAGCAGCTCAGAGGCGGCGGAGGCTGACACCATATATTTT CASSSEAAEADTIYF
TRBJ2-3 . . TRBV18 TGTGCCAGCTCACCACCCCGGGTCACAGATACGCAGTATTTT CASSPPRVTDTQYF
TRBJ2-2 . few TRBV4-1 TGCGCCAGCAGCCCAGGGCCCTTGACTCGTTTGACCGGGGAGCTGTTTTTT CASSPGPLTRLTGELFF
TRBJ2-5 TRBD2 . TRBV7-8 TGTGCCAGCAACCTGGGGACTTCAGCGGGGGGCGAGGAGACCCAGTACTTC CASNLGTSAGGEETQYF